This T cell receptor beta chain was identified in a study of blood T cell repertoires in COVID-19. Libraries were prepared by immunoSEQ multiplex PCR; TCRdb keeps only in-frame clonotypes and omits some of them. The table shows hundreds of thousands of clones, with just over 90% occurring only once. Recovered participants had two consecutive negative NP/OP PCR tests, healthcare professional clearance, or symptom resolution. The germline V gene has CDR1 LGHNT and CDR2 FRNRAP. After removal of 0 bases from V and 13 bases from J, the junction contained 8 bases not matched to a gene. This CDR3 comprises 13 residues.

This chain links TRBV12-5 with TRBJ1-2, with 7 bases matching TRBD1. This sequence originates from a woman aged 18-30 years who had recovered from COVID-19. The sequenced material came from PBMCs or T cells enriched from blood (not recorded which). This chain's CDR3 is CASGLVGGAPSTF. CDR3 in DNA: TGTGCTAGTGGTTTGGTAGGGGGCGCCCCCAGCACCTTC.